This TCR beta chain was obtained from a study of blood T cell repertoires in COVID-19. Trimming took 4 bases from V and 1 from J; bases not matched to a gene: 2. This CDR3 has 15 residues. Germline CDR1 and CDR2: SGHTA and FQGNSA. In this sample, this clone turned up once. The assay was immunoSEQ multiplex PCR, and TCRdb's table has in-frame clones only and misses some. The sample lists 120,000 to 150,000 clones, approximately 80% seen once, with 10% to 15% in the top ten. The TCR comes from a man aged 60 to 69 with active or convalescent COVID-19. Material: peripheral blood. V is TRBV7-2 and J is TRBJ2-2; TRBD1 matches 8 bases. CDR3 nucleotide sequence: TGTGCCAGCAGCTCCGGGACAGGGAACACCGGGGAGCTGTTTTTT. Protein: CASSSGTGNTGELFF. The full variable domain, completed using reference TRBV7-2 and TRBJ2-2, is GAGVSQSPSNKVTEKGKDVELRCDPISGHTALYWYRQSLGQGLEFLIYFQGNSAPDKSGLPSDRFSAERTGGSVSTLTIQRTQQEDSAVYLCASSSGTGNTGELFFGEGSRLTVL.